This TCR beta chain was captured in a study of blood T cell repertoires in COVID-19. In the case of this clone: The sample holds other DNA sequences that translate to the same CDR3.

The CDR3 totals 11 residues. CDR1 is DFQATT, CDR2 SNEGSKA, per germline (reference sequence). Trimming removed 5 bases at V and 2 bases at J, with 6 bases between. The authors' processing: For nucleated cells, counts were estimated from reference gene primer amplification. Profiled with immunoSEQ multiplex PCR; TCRdb holds only in-frame clones, not every one. The V and J calls and clone size were taken over from that table, and D and trimming were inferred from the DNA. The data show 200,000 to 250,000 clones, 84% seen once. The specimen sequenced was peripheral blood. J is TRBJ1-1 and V is TRBV20-1; a possible D gene is TRBD1 (5 bases). The sequence was obtained from a woman in her sixties or seventies with acute or convalescent COVID-19. The CDR3 nucleotides read TGCAGTGCTCAGGGTAACACTGAAGCTTTCTTT. This encodes CSAQGNTEAFF.